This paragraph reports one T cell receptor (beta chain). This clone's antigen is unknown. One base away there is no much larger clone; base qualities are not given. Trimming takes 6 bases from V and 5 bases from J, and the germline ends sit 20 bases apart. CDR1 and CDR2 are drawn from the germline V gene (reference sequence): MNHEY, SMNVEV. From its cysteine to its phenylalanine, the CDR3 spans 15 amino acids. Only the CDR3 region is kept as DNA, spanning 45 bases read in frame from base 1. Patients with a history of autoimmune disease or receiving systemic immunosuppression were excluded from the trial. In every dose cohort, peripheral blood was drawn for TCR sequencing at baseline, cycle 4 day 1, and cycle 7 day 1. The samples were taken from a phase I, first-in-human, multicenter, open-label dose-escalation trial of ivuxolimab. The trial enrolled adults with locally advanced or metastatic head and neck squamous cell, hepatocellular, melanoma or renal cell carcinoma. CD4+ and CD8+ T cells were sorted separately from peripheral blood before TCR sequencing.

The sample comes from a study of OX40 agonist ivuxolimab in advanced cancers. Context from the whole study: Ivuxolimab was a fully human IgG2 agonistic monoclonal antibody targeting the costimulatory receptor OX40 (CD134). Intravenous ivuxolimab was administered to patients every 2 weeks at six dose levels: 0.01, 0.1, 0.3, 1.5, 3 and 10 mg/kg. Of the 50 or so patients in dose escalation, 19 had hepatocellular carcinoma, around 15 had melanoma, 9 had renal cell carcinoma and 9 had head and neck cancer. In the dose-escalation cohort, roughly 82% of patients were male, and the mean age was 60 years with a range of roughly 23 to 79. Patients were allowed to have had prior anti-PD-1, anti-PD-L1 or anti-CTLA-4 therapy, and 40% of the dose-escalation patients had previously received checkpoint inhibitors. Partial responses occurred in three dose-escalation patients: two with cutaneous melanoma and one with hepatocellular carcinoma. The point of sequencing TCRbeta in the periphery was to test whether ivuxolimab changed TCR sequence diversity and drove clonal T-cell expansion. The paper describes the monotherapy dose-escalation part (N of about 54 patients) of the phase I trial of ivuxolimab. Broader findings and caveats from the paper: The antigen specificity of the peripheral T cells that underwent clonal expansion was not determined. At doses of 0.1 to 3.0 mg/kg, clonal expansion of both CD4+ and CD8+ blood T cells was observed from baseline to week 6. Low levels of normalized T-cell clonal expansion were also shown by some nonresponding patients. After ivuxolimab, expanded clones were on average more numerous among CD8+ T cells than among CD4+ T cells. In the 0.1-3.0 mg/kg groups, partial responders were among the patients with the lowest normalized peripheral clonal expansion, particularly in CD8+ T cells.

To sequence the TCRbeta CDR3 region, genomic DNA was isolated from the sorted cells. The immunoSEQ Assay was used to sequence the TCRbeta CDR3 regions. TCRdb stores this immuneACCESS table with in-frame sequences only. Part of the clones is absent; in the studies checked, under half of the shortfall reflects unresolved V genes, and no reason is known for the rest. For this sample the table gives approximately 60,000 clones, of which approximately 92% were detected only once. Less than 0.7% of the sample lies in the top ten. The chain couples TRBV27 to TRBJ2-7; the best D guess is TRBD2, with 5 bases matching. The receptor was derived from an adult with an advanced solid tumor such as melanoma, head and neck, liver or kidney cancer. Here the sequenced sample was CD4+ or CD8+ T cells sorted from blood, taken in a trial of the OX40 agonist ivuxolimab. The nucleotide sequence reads TGTGCCAGCAGAGGCCCCCGGCTAGCACTCGACGAGCAGTACTTC. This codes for CASRGPRLALDEQYF.